The 10 T cell receptor beta chains reported below all come from one sample, sequenced in a study of long-term antiretroviral therapy in people with HIV. Version v3.0 of the immunoSEQ assay ran at survey level. The table came from immunoSEQ multiplex PCR; TCRdb's copy has only in-frame clones and leaves some out. The table has nearly 50,000 clones, around 84% seen once; the top ten hold 2.5% to 3.5%. The sample consisted of unsorted PBMCs, taken 0.8 years after starting antiretroviral therapy. The source of these receptors is a woman under 30 with HIV.

V usage is TRBV7-3 and J usage is TRBJ1-1, with D unresolved. V lost 4 bases to trimming and J lost 4 bases, with 10 bases between them. The CDR3 is 13 amino acids. Looked up from germline, CDR1 is SGHTA and CDR2 is FQGTGA. DNA of the CDR3: TGTGCCAGCAGCTCGCTGGGAGGCACTGAAGCTTTCTTT. Its translation is CASSSLGGTEAFF.

This chain connects TRBV11-3 to TRBJ2-3; TRBD1 or TRBD2 may be the D gene (5 bases each). Germline V gene lookup returns CDR1 SGHNT and CDR2 YENEEA. Trimming removed 0 bases at V and 2 bases at J, with 6 bases between. There are 14 residues in the CDR3. CDR3 bases: TGTGCCAGCAGCTTAGATGGGACCACAGATACGCAGTATTTT. Translated: CASSLDGTTDTQYF.

This clone was found once. The chain joins TRBV28 to TRBJ2-3; D is perhaps TRBD2 (6 bases). There are 15 residues in the CDR3. V lost 10 bases, J lost 1 base, and 18 bases lay in between. The germline V gene encodes CDR1 MDHEN and CDR2 SYDVKM. CDR3 residues: CATHRTGAGTDTQYF. As DNA, the CDR3 is TGTGCCACTCATAGAACGGGAGCCGGCACAGATACGCAGTATTTT.

V is TRBV28 and J is TRBJ2-7, with 9 bases identical to TRBD1. CDR1 is MDHEN, CDR2 SYDVKM, per germline. The length of the CDR3 is 14 residues. The J segment lost 0 bases and the V segment lost 7 bases, leaving 4 bases of the junction unmatched. The CDR3 reads CASNTGGSSYEQYF. The CDR3 DNA reads as TGTGCCAGCAACACAGGGGGCAGCTCCTACGAGCAGTACTTC.

V gene TRBV27 combines with J gene TRBJ2-1; maybe TRBD2 (5 bases). Looked up from germline, CDR1 is MNHEY and CDR2 is SMNVEV (reference sequence). This CDR3 is 18 amino acids long. Trimming removed 0 bases at V and 7 bases at J, with 22 bases between. CDR3: CASSLSEGLPGWWNEQFF. The DNA of the CDR3 is TGTGCCAGCAGTTTATCGGAAGGACTGCCGGGGTGGTGGAATGAGCAGTTCTTC.

This sequence joins TRBV19 and TRBJ1-1; D not resolved. The CDR3 runs 13 residues. Germline loops: CDR1 LNHDA, CDR2 SQIVND (reference sequence). V lost 6 bases to trimming and J lost 1 base, with 9 bases between them. The CDR3 loop is CASRIQKNTEAFF. CDR3 DNA sequence: TGTGCCAGTAGAATCCAAAAGAACACTGAAGCTTTCTTT.

This sequence joins TRBV27 and TRBJ2-7; the D gene could be TRBD1 or TRBD2 (5 bases each). Per germline, CDR1 MNHEY and CDR2 SMNVEV (reference sequence). There are 12 residues in the CDR3. The V end lost 6 bases, the J end lost 7 bases, and 13 bases lay between the germline ends. This CDR3 is CASSLTREEQYF. The CDR3 DNA reads as TGTGCCAGCAGCCTAACCAGGGAGGAGCAGTACTTC.

J is TRBJ2-1 and V is TRBV5-5, with D perhaps matching TRBD2 (6 bases). Trimming stripped 4 bases from V and 0 bases from J, with 11 bases between. The CDR3 runs to 15 residues. Germline V gene data show CDR1 as SGHKS and CDR2 as YYEKEE (reference sequence). CDR3 amino acids: CASSQLANSYNEQFF. The CDR3 DNA follows: TGTGCCAGCAGCCAACTAGCTAACTCCTACAATGAGCAGTTCTTC.

The CDR3 here is CASSLLDRRGAFF. For the CDR3, the DNA is TGTGCCAGCAGTTTATTGGACAGAAGGGGAGCTTTCTTT. The gene calls are TRBV28 and TRBJ1-1; D is perhaps TRBD1 (6 bases). This CDR3 comprises 13 residues. CDR1 and CDR2 from the germline V gene are MDHEN and SYDVKM. The V and J ends lost 1 base and 10 bases respectively, with 13 bases between them.

The genes are TRBV18 and TRBJ2-5; TRBD1 agrees at 9 bases. Trimming at V came to 2 bases and at J to 2 bases, leaving 3 bases not matched to a gene. The CDR3 length is 15 residues. CDR1 is KGHSH and CDR2 is LQKENI in the germline V gene. The CDR3 DNA follows: TGTGCCAGCTCACCAGGGACAGGGCAACAAGAGACCCAGTACTTC. It encodes CASSPGTGQQETQYF.